The 29 T cell receptor beta chains given below trace back to one sample, sequenced in a study of blood T cell repertoires in COVID-19. The method was immunoSEQ multiplex PCR; TCRdb's version includes in-frame clones alone and lacks a portion of them. The data show 150,000 to 200,000 clones, about 86% seen once. The specimen was peripheral blood. All receptors derive from a man in his fifties with active or convalescent COVID-19.

V is TRBV2 and J is TRBJ2-7; 7 bases are shared with TRBD1. Germline V CDR1 and CDR2: SNHLY, FYNNEI. J was trimmed by 3 bases and V by 6 bases; bases with no gene match: 11. This CDR3 has 15 amino acids. The CDR3 DNA follows: TGTGCCAGCAGAGCCGACAGGGCTGGTCTCTACGAGCAGTACTTC. Amino acids: CASRADRAGLYEQYF.

This clone has just a few counts. The CDR3 DNA reads as TGTGCCAGCAGCCCGAGGAGACAGGGTGATTATGAAAAACTGTTTTTT. Protein product: CASSPRRQGDYEKLFF. The V gene is TRBV7-9, the J gene TRBJ1-4; 7 bases are a match to TRBD1. With 5 bases clipped from V and 6 bases from J, the junction kept 12 bases outside the gene matches. CDR3 length: 16 residues. Germline-derived CDR1 and CDR2 are SEHNR and FQNEAQ (reference sequence).

The chain employs TRBV4-2 and TRBJ2-5, with 13 bases matching TRBD2. This CDR3 has 16 amino acids. Losses at the gene ends were 6 bases for V and 3 bases for J; bases not matched to a gene: 7. The germline V gene has CDR1 LGHNA and CDR2 YNFKEQ. CDR3 loop: CASSPTGTSGEETQYF. The CDR3 DNA follows: TGTGCCAGCAGTCCCACGGGGACTAGCGGGGAAGAGACCCAGTACTTC.

The sample holds a few counts of this clone. The V and J genes are TRBV29-1 and TRBJ2-2; D remains unclear. Trimming shortened V by 6 bases and J by 3 bases, and 14 bases separated the two germline ends. CDR3 length: 14 amino acids. The germline CDR1 and CDR2 sequences are SQVTM and ANQGSEA. CDR3 residues: CSVTGRQDTGELFF. The CDR3 DNA reads as TGCAGCGTCACTGGCAGGCAGGACACCGGGGAGCTGTTTTTT.

This chain connects TRBV5-1 to TRBJ1-3; D ambiguous. Germline V lookup: CDR1 SGHRS, CDR2 YFSETQ. Trimming pared 4 bases from V and 3 bases from J, leaving 14 bases between. CDR3 length: 15 residues. DNA of the CDR3: TGCGCCAGCAGCCCCGAGCCCGGTATTGGAAACACCATATATTTT. It encodes CASSPEPGIGNTIYF.

The genes are TRBV19 and TRBJ2-5, with TRBD1 matching 7 bases. The trim removed 3 bases at V and 1 base at J, leaving 5 bases unmatched. Looked up from germline, CDR1 is LNHDA and CDR2 is SQIVND (reference sequence). The CDR3 extends over 15 amino acids. The chain's CDR3 is CASSIFSGGQETQYF. The CDR3, as DNA: TGTGCCAGTAGTATCTTTTCAGGGGGCCAAGAGACCCAGTACTTC.

The sample holds one count of this clone. This chain joins TRBV9 and TRBJ1-4; 8 bases align to TRBD1. Germline values: CDR1 SGDLS, CDR2 YYNGEE. The V and J ends lost 0 bases and 7 bases, in that order; junction bases with no gene match: 8. The CDR3 is made up of 16 amino acids. CDR3 nucleotide sequence: TGTGCCAGCAGCGTAGGGACAGGGTCCATAAGTGAAAAACTGTTTTTT. It codes for CASSVGTGSISEKLFF.

The J gene is TRBJ2-5, the V gene TRBV3-1 (or the pseudogene TRBV3-2), with D perhaps matching TRBD1 (6 bases). CDR1 and CDR2 (germline): LGHDT, YNNKEL (reference sequence). Trimming pared 3 bases from V and 5 bases from J, leaving 13 bases between. CDR3 size: 14 residues. This chain's CDR3 is CASSHPDRIETQYF. CDR3 DNA sequence: TGTGCCAGCAGCCACCCAGACAGGATCGAGACCCAGTACTTC.

V and J are TRBV5-5 and TRBJ2-1; 12 bases are shared with TRBD2. The CDR3 contains 14 residues. Trimming at V came to 5 bases and at J to 5 bases, leaving 2 bases not matched to a gene. Germline V gives CDR1 SGHKS, CDR2 YYEKEE (reference sequence). CDR3 amino acids: CASRTSGSNNEQFF. CDR3 DNA: TGTGCCAGCAGGACTAGCGGGAGTAACAATGAGCAGTTCTTC.

The chain has TRBV7-2 and TRBJ2-1; D gene unclear. The CDR3 has 17 amino acids. Trimming took off 5 bases at V and 5 bases at J, with 22 bases between the two ends. CDR1 is SGHTA, CDR2 FQGNSA, per germline. DNA for the CDR3: TGTGCCAGCAGCCCCTTCCCAGCCTCTAGTGCCCACAATGAGCAGTTCTTC. Translation: CASSPFPASSAHNEQFF. The whole variable domain, filled in from reference TRBV7-2 and TRBJ2-1, reads GAGVSQSPSNKVTEKGKDVELRCDPISGHTALYWYRQSLGQGLEFLIYFQGNSAPDKSGLPSDRFSAERTGGSVSTLTIQRTQQEDSAVYLCASSPFPASSAHNEQFFGPGTRLTVL.

The chain joins TRBV11-2 to TRBJ1-1; D is unclear. Trimming cost V 0 bases and J 5 bases, with 10 bases left between them. Germline V gene data show CDR1 as SGHAT and CDR2 as FQNNGV. CDR3 length: 14 amino acids. The CDR3 DNA reads as TGTGCCAGCAGCTTAGATCGGAGGGAGACTGAAGCTTTCTTT. Amino acids: CASSLDRRETEAFF.

The chain employs TRBV28 and TRBJ1-4; TRBD1 agrees at 10 bases. The CDR3 extends over 15 amino acids. Germline V gene sequence: CDR1 MDHEN, CDR2 SYDVKM. The junction had 6 bases not matched to a gene; V was cut back by 6 bases and J by 5 bases. In DNA, the CDR3 is TGTGCCAGCAGATCGCCGGGACAGGGGAATGAAAAACTGTTTTTT. Translation: CASRSPGQGNEKLFF.

This clone showed up just a few times. V and J are TRBV6-4 and TRBJ2-1; the match to TRBD2 covers 7 bases. The ends lost 1 base at V and 0 bases at J; junction bases unmatched: 0. CDR1 and CDR2 (germline): MRHNA, SNTAGT. The CDR3 runs to 15 residues. The CDR3 DNA reads TGTGCCAGCAGTGACTTAGCGGGCTCCTACAATGAGCAGTTCTTC. Translating gives CASSDLAGSYNEQFF.

The J gene is TRBJ1-6, the V gene TRBV7-6, with 7 positions matching TRBD1. Trimming took 5 bases from V and 6 from J; bases not matched to a gene: 4. Per the germline V gene, CDR1 is SGHVS and CDR2 is FNYEAQ. CDR3 size: 14 residues. CDR3 loop: CASSPGTANSPLHF. The CDR3 DNA reads TGTGCCAGCAGCCCCGGGACAGCTAATTCACCCCTCCACTTT. Combining the CDR3 with reference TRBV7-6 and TRBJ1-6 gives the whole variable domain GAGVSQSPRYKVTKRGQDVALRCDPISGHVSLYWYRQALGQGPEFLTYFNYEAQQDKSGLPNDRFSAERPEGSISTLTIQRTEQRDSAMYRCASSPGTANSPLHFGNGTRLTVT.

About this clone: At one end the junction does not follow the germline gene, possibly because of a read error. CDR3 sequence: CASSLSGGYEQYF. For the CDR3, the DNA is TGCGCTAGCAGCCTTAGTGGCGGCTACGAGCAGTACTTC. The chain combines TRBV7-7 with TRBJ2-7, with a weak D call TRBD2 (5 bases). There are 13 residues in the CDR3. CDR1 SSHAT and CDR2 FNYEAQ come from the germline V gene (reference sequence).

This chain uses TRBV29-1 with TRBJ1-4; D is unresolved. The CDR3 totals 11 residues. V gave up 6 bases and J gave up 8 bases, with 10 bases separating them. Germline V lookup: CDR1 SQVTM, CDR2 ANQGSEA. The CDR3 region is CSVKIGEKLFF. For the CDR3, the DNA is TGCAGCGTAAAGATCGGGGAAAAACTGTTTTTT.

This clone has only one observation. V usage is TRBV9 and J usage is TRBJ1-5; D not certain. V was trimmed by 0 bases and J by 0 bases, leaving 7 bases between them. Germline lookup yields CDR1 SGDLS and CDR2 YYNGEE. CDR3 length: 15 amino acids. The CDR3, as DNA: TGTGCCAGCAGCGTAGCCCCAGATAGCAATCAGCCCCAGCATTTT. Protein: CASSVAPDSNQPQHF.

This clone was found a few times. J is TRBJ1-4 and V is TRBV7-9; D may be TRBD1 (6 bases). V was shortened by 5 bases and J by 7 bases, with 14 bases between the two germline ends. The CDR3 length is 14 residues. Germline-derived CDR1 and CDR2 are SEHNR and FQNEAQ (reference sequence). The CDR3 DNA follows: TGTGCCAGCAGCCAGGACAGCTGGAGTGAAAAACTGTTTTTT. Its translation: CASSQDSWSEKLFF.

The chain employs TRBV29-1 and TRBJ1-4; 9 nucleotides align to TRBD1. The CDR3 runs 14 residues. V shed 7 bases and J 4 bases; nucleotides not matched to a gene: 7. CDR1 and CDR2 from the germline V gene are SQVTM and ANQGSEA. The CDR3 reads CSATRTGVNEKLFF. CDR3 bases: TGCAGCGCCACCCGGACAGGGGTTAATGAAAAACTGTTTTTT.

The chain employs TRBV19 and TRBJ1-5; D unclear. V lost 4 bases, J lost 0 bases, and 7 bases lay in between. The CDR3 is made up of 14 amino acids. Germline CDR1 LNHDA, CDR2 SQIVND (reference sequence). The chain's CDR3 is CASSTTNSNQPQHF. CDR3 nucleotides: TGTGCCAGTAGTACGACAAATAGCAATCAGCCCCAGCATTTT.

The gene calls are TRBV3-1 (or the pseudogene TRBV3-2) and TRBJ2-7; 9 bases agree with TRBD2. V trimming: 0 bases; J trimming: 4 bases; junction bases outside the gene matches: 7. Germline assignment: CDR1 LGHDT and CDR2 YNNKEL (reference sequence). This CDR3 contains 16 residues. CDR3 amino acids: CASSQDTLAGFYEQYF. DNA of the CDR3: TGTGCCAGCAGCCAAGATACGCTAGCGGGATTTTACGAGCAGTACTTC.

The rearrangement uses TRBV2 and TRBJ1-5, with D perhaps TRBD1 (6 bases). CDR1 is SNHLY, CDR2 FYNNEI, per germline. This CDR3 is built from 13 residues. V was pared by 7 bases and J by 4 bases, with 11 bases between. The CDR3 region is CASTQGGNQPQHF. CDR3 DNA sequence: TGTGCCAGCACACAGGGTGGAAATCAGCCCCAGCATTTT.

In its sample, this clone was seen a few times. The V and J genes are TRBV4-2 and TRBJ1-5, with TRBD1 identical over 7 bases. Germline lookup yields CDR1 LGHNA and CDR2 YNFKEQ. This CDR3 region has 16 residues. J was trimmed by 3 bases and V by 0 bases; bases with no gene match: 5. The CDR3 DNA reads TGTGCCAGCAGCCAAGAAGGGGGCAGGGCCAATCAGCCCCAGCATTTT. It encodes CASSQEGGRANQPQHF.

The CDR3 loop reads CASSLGQGLSNQPQHF. CDR3 DNA: TGTGCCAGCAGCTTAGGGCAGGGTCTTAGCAATCAGCCCCAGCATTTT. The chain joins TRBV7-6 to TRBJ1-5; possibly TRBD1 for D (5 bases). Germline V gives CDR1 SGHVS, CDR2 FNYEAQ. V was clipped by 1 base and J by 0 bases, with 10 bases between them. This CDR3 has 16 residues.

There are a few counts of this clone. This sequence joins TRBV18 and TRBJ1-3; 8 nucleotides line up with TRBD1. Per the germline V gene, CDR1 is KGHSH and CDR2 is LQKENI. CDR3 length: 15 residues. The V and J ends lost 3 bases and 3 bases, in that order; junction bases with no gene match: 4. In nucleotides, the CDR3 is TGTGCCAGCTCACCCGGACAGGGTGGTGGAAACACCATATATTTT. It specifies CASSPGQGGGNTIYF.

This sequence joins TRBV19 and TRBJ1-5; 7 bases line up with TRBD1. Germline values: CDR1 LNHDA, CDR2 SQIVND (reference sequence). This CDR3 region has 14 residues. With 8 bases clipped from V and 2 bases from J, the junction kept 6 bases outside the gene matches. The CDR3 loop is CASRNTGGNQPQHF. CDR3 DNA: TGTGCCAGTCGAAACACAGGGGGCAATCAGCCCCAGCATTTT.

This clone was observed once. This rearrangement joins TRBV4-3 to TRBJ2-1, with a weak D call TRBD2 (5 bases). This CDR3 is 16 amino acids long. Germline values: CDR1 LGHNA, CDR2 YSLEER. V dropped 1 base and J dropped 0 bases, with 10 bases sitting between them. The CDR3 here is CASSQGLALSYNEQFF. The CDR3 bases are TGCGCCAGCAGCCAAGGCCTAGCTCTCTCCTACAATGAGCAGTTCTTC.

This chain connects TRBV10-3 to TRBJ1-2; TRBD1 agrees at 8 bases. V shed 3 bases, J shed 7 bases, and the junction held 10 bases outside the gene matches. This CDR3 contains 15 residues. CDR1 ENHRY and CDR2 SYGVKD come from the germline V gene. This CDR3 is CAISDGQGAGFGYTF. CDR3 sequence (DNA): TGTGCCATCAGTGATGGGCAGGGGGCTGGCTTTGGCTACACCTTC.

The CDR3 DNA reads as TGTGCCAGCGGATCAGGGGTCGGGGTTTCCTACGAGCAGTACTTC. This codes for CASGSGVGVSYEQYF. The V call is TRBV9, the J call TRBJ2-7; D perhaps matches TRBD1 (6 bases). The length of the CDR3 is 15 residues. The V and J ends lost 7 bases and 1 base respectively, with 18 bases between them. CDR1 and CDR2 (germline): SGDLS, YYNGEE. The full variable domain, with the rest looked up from reference TRBV9 and TRBJ2-7, is DSGVTQTPKHLITATGQRVTLRCSPRSGDLSVYWYQQSLDQGLQFLIQYYNGEERAKGNILERFSAQQFPDLHSELNLSSLELGDSALYFCASGSGVGVSYEQYFGPGTRLTVT.